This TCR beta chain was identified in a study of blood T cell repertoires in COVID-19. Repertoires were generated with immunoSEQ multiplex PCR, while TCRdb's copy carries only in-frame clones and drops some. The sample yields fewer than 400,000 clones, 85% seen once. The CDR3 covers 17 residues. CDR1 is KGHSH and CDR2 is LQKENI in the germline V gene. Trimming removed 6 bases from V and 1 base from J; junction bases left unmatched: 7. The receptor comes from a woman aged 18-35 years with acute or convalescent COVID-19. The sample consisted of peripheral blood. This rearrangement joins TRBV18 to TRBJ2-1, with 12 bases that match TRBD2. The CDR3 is CASSIVGLAGSYNEQFF. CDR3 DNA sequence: TGTGCCAGCTCCATAGTGGGACTAGCGGGTTCCTACAATGAGCAGTTCTTC.